The rows below give T cell receptor beta chains drawn from one sample of a study of blood T cell repertoires in COVID-19. TCRdb keeps only in-frame clones here, not all; method: immunoSEQ multiplex PCR. This sample has 100,000 to 150,000 clones, with around three quarters found just once. Material: peripheral blood. The receptors were gathered from a man aged 40-49 years with active or convalescent COVID-19. The CDR3 runs from the conserved cysteine through the conserved F or W. A D gene is named only where the DNA matches it firmly. A clone size is listed for some rows: how often the clone was seen (once, few, many), or a class if it is expanded.

cdr3_length: 16
d_call: TRBD1
clone_size: few
v_call: TRBV2
j_call: TRBJ2-2
cdr3_nt: TGTGCCAGCAGGGGCTGGGGACAGATCAACACCGGGGAGCTGTTTTTT
cdr3_aa: CASRGWGQINTGELFF

cdr3_length: 14
d_call: TRBD2
clone_size: -
v_call: TRBV27
j_call: TRBJ2-1
cdr3_nt: TGTGCCAGCAGTGTTCCCCCCCTGGAGCGGGAGTTGTTCTTC
cdr3_aa: CASSVPPLERELFF

cdr3_length: 16
d_call: -
clone_size: -
v_call: TRBV9
j_call: TRBJ1-2
cdr3_nt: TGTGCCAGCAGCGTAACCCCCCGAGGGGGAGACTATGGCTACACCTTC
cdr3_aa: CASSVTPRGGDYGYTF

cdr3_length: 14
d_call: TRBD2
clone_size: -
v_call: TRBV6-5
j_call: TRBJ2-7
cdr3_nt: TGTGCCAGCCGGGTAGCGGGAGGGCCTTACGAGCAGTACTTC
cdr3_aa: CASRVAGGPYEQYF

cdr3_length: 16
d_call: -
clone_size: -
v_call: TRBV7-2
j_call: TRBJ1-5
cdr3_nt: TGTGCCAGCAGCTTAGCTTCCGGGTACGGGAATCAGCCCCAGCATTTT
cdr3_aa: CASSLASGYGNQPQHF

cdr3_length: 13
d_call: TRBD2
clone_size: -
v_call: TRBV28
j_call: TRBJ2-7
cdr3_nt: TGTGCCAGCAGTTTAGGACTAGCGGGCGAGCAGTACTTC
cdr3_aa: CASSLGLAGEQYF

cdr3_length: 13
d_call: -
clone_size: -
v_call: TRBV9
j_call: TRBJ1-2
cdr3_nt: TGTGCCAGCAGCGTCGCAGCTAACTATGGCTACACCTTC
cdr3_aa: CASSVAANYGYTF

cdr3_length: 14
d_call: -
clone_size: -
v_call: TRBV24-1
j_call: TRBJ2-1
cdr3_nt: TGTGCCACCAGTGACACTAGGACAGACAATGAGCAGTTCTTC
cdr3_aa: CATSDTRTDNEQFF

cdr3_length: 13
d_call: -
clone_size: few
v_call: TRBV30
j_call: TRBJ1-5
cdr3_nt: TGTGCCTGGAGTGTGGGGGCTGATCAGCCCCAGCATTTT
cdr3_aa: CAWSVGADQPQHF

cdr3_length: 15
d_call: TRBD2
clone_size: -
v_call: TRBV27
j_call: TRBJ2-3
cdr3_nt: TGTGCCAGCAGTTCATATAGCGGGGGCACAGATACGCAGTATTTT
cdr3_aa: CASSSYSGGTDTQYF

cdr3_length: 16
d_call: -
clone_size: -
v_call: TRBV7-2
j_call: TRBJ2-7
cdr3_nt: TGTGCCAGCAGCTTAGCGCGGGACAGACTAGTCTACGAGCAGTACTTC
cdr3_aa: CASSLARDRLVYEQYF

cdr3_length: 12
d_call: -
clone_size: -
v_call: TRBV10-3
j_call: TRBJ1-6
cdr3_nt: TGTGCCATCAGACAGCAGAATTCACCCCTCCACTTT
cdr3_aa: CAIRQQNSPLHF

cdr3_length: 12
d_call: TRBD2
clone_size: -
v_call: TRBV2
j_call: TRBJ2-7
cdr3_nt: TGTGCCAGCGGACTAGTGGTTAACGAGCAGTACTTC
cdr3_aa: CASGLVVNEQYF

cdr3_length: 18
d_call: -
clone_size: -
v_call: TRBV5-1
j_call: TRBJ2-2
cdr3_nt: TGCGCCAGCAGCTTTCTCTTGCTCCGGGACATTGGCCACCGGGAGCTGTTTTTT
cdr3_aa: CASSFLLLRDIGHRELFF

cdr3_length: 16
d_call: TRBD1
clone_size: -
v_call: TRBV25-1
j_call: TRBJ2-7
cdr3_nt: TGTGCCAGCAGTGAATCAACCGGGACAGGGGGCAGCGAGCAGTACTTC
cdr3_aa: CASSESTGTGGSEQYF

cdr3_length: 13
d_call: -
clone_size: many
v_call: TRBV19
j_call: TRBJ1-1
cdr3_nt: TGTGCCAGTAGTATGGGGGGGAACACTGAAGCTTTCTTT
cdr3_aa: CASSMGGNTEAFF

cdr3_length: 14
d_call: TRBD1
clone_size: once
v_call: TRBV6-4
j_call: TRBJ1-2
cdr3_nt: TGTGCCAGCAGTGATTCCGGACAGGGAGGCGGCTACACCTTC
cdr3_aa: CASSDSGQGGGYTF

cdr3_length: 12
d_call: -
clone_size: few
v_call: TRBV30
j_call: TRBJ1-5
cdr3_nt: TGTGCCTGGAGCCGGAAGGGGGGGACCCAGCATTTT
cdr3_aa: CAWSRKGGTQHF

cdr3_length: 13
d_call: -
clone_size: -
v_call: TRBV9
j_call: TRBJ2-1
cdr3_nt: TGTGCCAGCAGCGTAGACCGCGACAATGAGCAGTTCTTC
cdr3_aa: CASSVDRDNEQFF

cdr3_length: 14
d_call: -
clone_size: once
v_call: TRBV13
j_call: TRBJ1-1
cdr3_nt: TGTGCCAGCAGCGCACGCAGGGGCGACCCTGAAGCTTTCTTT
cdr3_aa: CASSARRGDPEAFF